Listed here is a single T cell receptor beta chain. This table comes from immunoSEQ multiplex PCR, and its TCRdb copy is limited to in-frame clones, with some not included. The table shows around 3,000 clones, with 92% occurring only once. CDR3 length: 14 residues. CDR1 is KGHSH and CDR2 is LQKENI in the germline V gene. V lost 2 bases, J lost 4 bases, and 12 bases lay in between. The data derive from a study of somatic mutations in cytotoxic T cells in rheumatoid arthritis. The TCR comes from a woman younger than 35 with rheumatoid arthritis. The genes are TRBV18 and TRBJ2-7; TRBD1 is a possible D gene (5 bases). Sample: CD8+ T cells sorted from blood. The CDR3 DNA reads TGTGCCAGCTCACCAGATCCAGGGCGGTACGAGCAGTACTTC. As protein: CASSPDPGRYEQYF.